The clone carrying this T cell receptor beta chain was observed a handful of times. What it binds is unknown. The data were taken from a study of graft-versus-host responses after intestinal transplantation. Whole-study context: Every transplant recipient was induced with anti-thymocyte globulin, then maintained on tacrolimus and steroids for about 3 years.

Study-level points and caveats: Patients who carried graft-donor T cell macrochimerism also had high graft-versus-host to host-versus-graft clonal ratios in their allografts. Detected in recipient marrow were GvH clones, some of which were first observed in ileum or blood.

The trim removed 10 bases at V and 4 bases at J, leaving 2 bases unmatched. The CDR3 spans 12 residues. The germline V gene encodes CDR1 ENHRY and CDR2 SYGVKD. Only in-frame clones appear in the TCRdb table, and some are missing; sequencing was by immunoSEQ multiplex PCR. Here the sample spans 96,000 or so clones, 80% to 95% being singletons. The chain links TRBV10-3 to TRBJ2-7; 12 bases line up with TRBD2. The source of this sequence is a human donor who received an intestinal transplant. The source was unstimulated CD4+ T cells sorted from spleen or lymph node cells, collected before intestinal transplant. CDR3: CATGLAGYEQYF. The CDR3 DNA sequence: TGTGCCACCGGACTAGCGGGATACGAGCAGTACTTC.